The source of this TCR beta chain is a study of technical replicates of blood from four donors (dated by TCRdb to about 2017). The library was produced with the immunoSEQ multiplex PCR assay. TCRdb's version of the immuneACCESS table is confined to in-frame rearrangements and falls short of the full clone set. An unresolved V gene accounts for under half of the shortfall where checked; the remainder is of unknown origin. The sample table shows more than 90,000 clones, and approximately 94% are seen once. 0.2% to 0.25% of the sample is in the top ten clones. On this clone: The antigen it binds to is not known. No much larger clone exists at a distance of one base, and base qualities are not known.

The sequence derives from a human donor in good health. Sequenced: T cells isolated from PBMCs.

The CDR3 protein sequence reads: CASSGQIPYGYTF. The bases are TGTGCCAGCAGCGGTCAGATACCCTATGGCTACACCTTC. The chain uses TRBV11-1 and TRBJ1-2, with no confidently assigned D gene. Trimming removed 5 bases from V and 4 bases from J, leaving 11 bases between the germline ends. The CDR3 starts with the cysteine, ends with the phenylalanine, and has 13 residues. Only the CDR3 part of the read is kept: 39 bases, read in frame from the first base. CDR1 and CDR2 are read off the germline V gene (reference sequence) as SGHAT and FQDESV.